What follows are 21 T cell receptor beta chains derived from one specimen sequenced in a study of CD8 T cells in Susac syndrome. RNA was extracted with the RNeasy kit, and a quantity of 0.5 to 1 ug was reverse transcribed using random hexamers. TCRdb reprocessed the immunoSEQ multiplex PCR reads with MiXCR, giving one entry per CDR3 protein. The table lists some 180,000 distinct CDR3 sequences, about 95% of them singletons. Sequenced input: CD4+ T cells from PBMCs. The receptor set was obtained from a human donor with Susac syndrome.

This rearrangement joins TRBV7-8 to TRBJ2-7, with TRBD1 identical over 7 bases. The CDR3 has 13 amino acids. The germline V gene encodes CDR1 SGHVS and CDR2 FQNEAQ. Trimming took 5 bases from V and 10 from J; bases not matched to a gene: 11. CDR3 amino acids: CASSPTPGTAQYF. Here the CDR3 DNA reads TGTGCCAGCAGCCCCACTCCGGGGACAGCCCAGTACTTC.

The genes are TRBV20-1 and TRBJ2-7; D remains ambiguous. This CDR3 has 13 amino acids. V was pared by 5 bases and J by 6 bases, with 17 bases between. Germline V gives CDR1 DFQATT, CDR2 SNEGSKA (reference sequence). In DNA form, the CDR3 reads TGCAGTGCTCGACCCCGGGCGATCATCGAGCAGTACTTC. Protein product: CSARPRAIIEQYF.

V gene TRBV12-3 or TRBV12-4 combines with J gene TRBJ2-2, with D possibly being TRBD1 (5 bases). Trimming left V 6 bases short and J 6 bases short, with 17 bases between. CDR3 length: 15 residues. The CDR3 loop reads CASSGSTVTPGELFF. For the CDR3, the DNA is TGTGCCAGCAGCGGATCGACAGTAACCCCCGGGGAGCTGTTTTTT.

This chain links TRBV28 with TRBJ1-1; D is unclear. The V gene lost 4 bases and the J gene lost 8 bases, with 14 bases spanning the gap. The CDR3 has 13 residues. The germline gives CDR1 MDHEN, CDR2 SYDVKM. The CDR3 DNA follows: TGTGCCAGCAGTTCATTCGTTAGCGTAGAAGCTTTCTTT. Its protein is CASSSFVSVEAFF. Using reference TRBV28 and TRBJ1-1 for the parts outside the CDR3, the full variable domain is DVKVTQSSRYLVKRTGEKVFLECVQDMDHENMFWYRQDPGLGLRLIYFSYDVKMKEKGDIPEGYSVSREKKERFSLILESASTNQTSMYLCASSSFVSVEAFFGQGTRLTVV.

The chain carries TRBV7-2 and TRBJ2-1; no definite D call. This CDR3 has 15 amino acids. The V and J ends lost 1 base and 4 bases respectively, with 11 bases between them. Germline V CDR1 and CDR2: SGHTA, FQGNSA. CDR3 protein: CASSLEGSRYNEQFF. As DNA, the CDR3 is TGTGCCAGCAGCTTAGAGGGTTCCAGATACAATGAGCAGTTCTTC.

The chain uses TRBV10-3 and TRBJ2-7; 7 bases agree with TRBD2. J was trimmed by 6 bases and V by 4 bases; bases with no gene match: 9. The CDR3 is made up of 14 amino acids. Germline CDR1 and CDR2: ENHRY and SYGVKD. In nucleotides, the CDR3 is TGTGCCATCAGTGCAGGACTAGGAGTAGCCGAGCAGTACTTC. Encoded protein: CAISAGLGVAEQYF.

The J gene is TRBJ1-1, the V gene TRBV2; 7 bases are shared with TRBD1. The CDR3 spans 12 residues. After removal of 11 bases from V and 4 bases from J, the junction contained 7 bases not matched to a gene. The germline CDR1 and CDR2 sequences are SNHLY and FYNNEI. The CDR3 region has the DNA TGTGCCTCATACAGGGGCGGCACTGAAGCTTTCTTT. Translating gives CASYRGGTEAFF.

The V and J genes are TRBV20-1 and TRBJ1-4; D uncertain. CDR3 length: 13 residues. Per germline, CDR1 DFQATT and CDR2 SNEGSKA (reference sequence). The V end was cut by 4 bases, the J end by 8 bases, with 14 bases between. The CDR3 protein is CSAKDTDREKLFF. The CDR3 DNA follows: TGCAGTGCTAAAGACACTGACCGGGAAAAACTGTTTTTT.

This rearrangement joins TRBV9 to TRBJ2-2; D possibly matches TRBD1 or TRBD2 (5 bases each). V lost 1 base, J lost 2 bases, and 9 bases lay in between. The CDR3 length is 15 residues. Per the germline V gene, CDR1 is SGDLS and CDR2 is YYNGEE. The CDR3 loop reads CASSVLGDNTGELFF. CDR3 nucleotide sequence: TGTGCCAGCAGCGTATTGGGGGACAACACCGGGGAGCTGTTTTTT.

This sequence joins TRBV7-2 and TRBJ2-1; 12 bases match TRBD2. Germline V gives CDR1 SGHTA, CDR2 FQGNSA. CDR3 length: 15 residues. J was trimmed by 8 bases and V by 5 bases; bases with no gene match: 7. The CDR3 sequence is CASSISSGRADEQFF. CDR3 DNA: TGTGCCAGCAGCATATCTAGCGGGAGGGCGGATGAGCAGTTCTTC.

This rearrangement joins TRBV14 to TRBJ1-1; TRBD1 might be the D (6 bases). Germline V gene lookup returns CDR1 SGHDN and CDR2 FVKESK. V gave up 1 base and J gave up 0 bases, with 15 bases separating them. This CDR3 has 17 residues. The CDR3 loop reads CASSQGSGTPMNTEAFF. For the CDR3, the DNA is TGTGCCAGCAGCCAAGGTTCTGGGACACCTATGAACACTGAAGCTTTCTTT.

The chain combines TRBV2 with TRBJ1-1; D not certain. The V gene lost 5 bases and the J gene lost 6 bases, with 7 bases spanning the gap. Germline values: CDR1 SNHLY, CDR2 FYNNEI. There are 11 residues in the CDR3. CDR3 residues: CASSIQSEAFF. CDR3 DNA: TGTGCCAGCAGTATACAGTCTGAAGCTTTCTTT.

The V and J genes are TRBV4-2 and TRBJ1-3, with D tentatively TRBD1 (5 bases). The germline CDR1 and CDR2 sequences are LGHNA and YNFKEQ. Trimming took off 0 bases at V and 2 bases at J, with 17 bases between the two ends. This CDR3 has 18 residues. CDR3 DNA: TGTGCCAGCAGCCAAGAGCTACAAACCGGGACGGCTGGAAACACCATATATTTT. This codes for CASSQELQTGTAGNTIYF.

This sequence joins TRBV29-1 and TRBJ1-2; 12 bases fit TRBD1. The CDR3 sequence is 13 residues long. The V segment lost 7 bases and the J segment 4 bases; nucleotides outside the gene matches: 4. Germline lookup yields CDR1 SQVTM and CDR2 ANQGSEA. The CDR3, as DNA: TGCAGCGCCCGGGACAGGGGGCCCTATGGCTACACCTTC. Protein sequence: CSARDRGPYGYTF.

V is TRBV11-2 and J is TRBJ2-3, with 9 bases identical to TRBD2. The CDR3 runs to 16 residues. With V trimmed by 5 bases and J by 4 bases, 10 bases remained unmatched. Germline lookup yields CDR1 SGHAT and CDR2 FQNNGV. The CDR3 DNA reads TGTGCCAGCAGCCCCCGGGGAGCGGGGGGCCCAGATACGCAGTATTTT. It specifies CASSPRGAGGPDTQYF.

This clonotype was seen a single time. V and J are TRBV20-1 and TRBJ2-1; 9 nucleotides align to TRBD2. Germline CDR1 DFQATT, CDR2 SNEGSKA (reference sequence). The CDR3 runs 15 residues. J was trimmed by 10 bases and V by 0 bases; bases with no gene match: 10. In nucleotides, the CDR3 is TGCAGTGCTAGAGATCTTGCGGGAGGGCCACGGGAGCAGTTCTTC. It encodes CSARDLAGGPREQFF.

The rearrangement links TRBV28 to TRBJ2-5, with 8 nucleotides matching TRBD2. Trimming cost V 2 bases and J 1 base; bases outside gene matches: 9. This CDR3 is 17 amino acids long. Germline V lookup: CDR1 MDHEN, CDR2 SYDVKM. Here the CDR3 DNA reads TGTGCCAGCAGTTTACGCGCGGTAGCGGGGCTCCAAGAGACCCAGTACTTC. This gives the protein CASSLRAVAGLQETQYF.

The chain uses TRBV19 and TRBJ1-1; D is unclear. V was clipped by 4 bases and J by 1 base, with 13 bases between them. Looked up from germline, CDR1 is LNHDA and CDR2 is SQIVND (reference sequence). The CDR3 extends over 15 amino acids. The chain's CDR3 is CASSRSARGNTEAFF. The DNA for the CDR3 is TGTGCCAGTAGTAGATCGGCCCGCGGGAACACTGAAGCTTTCTTT. The variable domain in full, with the rest retrieved from reference TRBV19 and TRBJ1-1, is DGGITQSPKYLFRKEGQNVTLSCEQNLNHDAMYWYRQDPGQGLRLIYYSQIVNDFQKGDIAEGYSVSREKKESFPLTVTSAQKNPTAFYLCASSRSARGNTEAFFGQGTRLTVV.

The chain combines TRBV27 with TRBJ2-7; 10 bases are shared with TRBD2. Germline CDR1 MNHEY, CDR2 SMNVEV (reference sequence). V gave up 4 bases and J gave up 7 bases; unmatched junction bases: 10. This CDR3 is 15 amino acids long. CDR3 DNA sequence: TGTGCCAGCAGTTCAATTAGCGGGAGGACGCCAGAGCAGTACTTC. Protein: CASSSISGRTPEQYF.

The gene calls are TRBV5-6 and TRBJ2-1, with D perhaps being TRBD1 or TRBD2 (5 bases each). There are 14 residues in the CDR3. Trimming cost V 3 bases and J 7 bases, with 14 bases left between them. Germline V lookup: CDR1 SGHDT, CDR2 YYEEEE. The CDR3 spells CASSSVGPVNEQFF. The CDR3 DNA sequence: TGTGCCAGCAGCTCCGTGGGACCGGTAAATGAGCAGTTCTTC.

The gene calls are TRBV7-8 and TRBJ2-5; 9 bases align to TRBD1. The CDR3 covers 16 residues. Germline V CDR1 and CDR2: SGHVS, FQNEAQ. V lost 4 bases to trimming and J lost 2 bases; unmatched junction nucleotides: 8. CDR3 sequence: CASSSGTGMGQETQYF. CDR3 nucleotides: TGTGCCAGCAGCTCCGGGACAGGGATGGGGCAAGAGACCCAGTACTTC.